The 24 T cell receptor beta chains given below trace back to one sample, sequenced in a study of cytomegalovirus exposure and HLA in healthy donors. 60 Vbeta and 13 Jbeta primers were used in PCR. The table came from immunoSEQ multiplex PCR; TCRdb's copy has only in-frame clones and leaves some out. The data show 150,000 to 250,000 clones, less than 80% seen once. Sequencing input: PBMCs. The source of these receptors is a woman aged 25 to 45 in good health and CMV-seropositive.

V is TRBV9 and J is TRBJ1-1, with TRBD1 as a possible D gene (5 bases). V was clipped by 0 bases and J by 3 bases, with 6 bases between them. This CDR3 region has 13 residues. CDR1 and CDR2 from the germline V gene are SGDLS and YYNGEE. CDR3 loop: CASSVEGYTEAFF. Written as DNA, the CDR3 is TGTGCCAGCAGCGTAGAGGGGTACACTGAAGCTTTCTTT.

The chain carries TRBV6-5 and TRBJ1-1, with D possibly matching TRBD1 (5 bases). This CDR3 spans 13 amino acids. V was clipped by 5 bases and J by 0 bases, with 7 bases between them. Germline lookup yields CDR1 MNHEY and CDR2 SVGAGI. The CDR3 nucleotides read TGTGCCAGCAGTCGGACAATGAACACTGAAGCTTTCTTT. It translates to CASSRTMNTEAFF.

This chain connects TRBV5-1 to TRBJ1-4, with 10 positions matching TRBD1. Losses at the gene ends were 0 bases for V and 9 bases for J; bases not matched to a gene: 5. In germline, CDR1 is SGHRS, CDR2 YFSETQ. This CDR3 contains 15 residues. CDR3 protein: CASSLGGTGDKKLFF. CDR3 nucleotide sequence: TGCGCCAGCAGCTTGGGAGGGACAGGGGACAAAAAACTGTTTTTT.

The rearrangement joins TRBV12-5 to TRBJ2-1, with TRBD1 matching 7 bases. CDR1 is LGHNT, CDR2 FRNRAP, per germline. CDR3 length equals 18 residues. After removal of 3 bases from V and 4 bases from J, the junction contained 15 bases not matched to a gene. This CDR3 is CASGFLRDSWTAYNEQFF. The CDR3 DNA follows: TGTGCTAGTGGTTTCCTACGGGACAGTTGGACGGCATACAATGAGCAGTTCTTC.

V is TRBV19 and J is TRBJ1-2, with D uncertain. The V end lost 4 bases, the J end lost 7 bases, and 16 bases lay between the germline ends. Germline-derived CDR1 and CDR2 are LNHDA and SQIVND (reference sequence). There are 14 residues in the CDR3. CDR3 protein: CASSTDPAGSGYTF. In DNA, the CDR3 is TGTGCCAGTAGTACGGACCCGGCGGGCTCTGGCTACACCTTC.

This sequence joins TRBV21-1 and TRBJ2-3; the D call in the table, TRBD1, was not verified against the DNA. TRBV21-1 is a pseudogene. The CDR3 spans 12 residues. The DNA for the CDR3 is TGTGCCAGCAGCAGGGCCACAGATACGCAGTATTTT. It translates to CASSRATDTQYF.

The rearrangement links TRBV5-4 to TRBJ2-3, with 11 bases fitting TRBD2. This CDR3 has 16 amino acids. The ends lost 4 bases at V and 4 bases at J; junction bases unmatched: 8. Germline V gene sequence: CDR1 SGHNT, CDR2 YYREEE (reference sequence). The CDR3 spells CASSPTLAGGADTQYF. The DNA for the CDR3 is TGTGCCAGCAGCCCTACTCTAGCGGGAGGTGCAGATACGCAGTATTTT. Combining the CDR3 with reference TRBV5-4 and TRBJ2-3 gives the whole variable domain ETGVTQSPTHLIKTRGQQVTLRCSSQSGHNTVSWYQQALGQGPQFIFQYYREEENGRGNFPPRFSGLQFPNYSSELNVNALELDDSALYLCASSPTLAGGADTQYFGPGTRLTVL.

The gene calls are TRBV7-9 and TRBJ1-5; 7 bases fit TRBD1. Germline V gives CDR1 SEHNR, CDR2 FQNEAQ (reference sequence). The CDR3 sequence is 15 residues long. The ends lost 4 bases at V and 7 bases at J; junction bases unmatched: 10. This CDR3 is CASSSGLTRGQPQHF. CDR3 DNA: TGTGCCAGCAGCTCGGGACTTACCAGGGGGCAGCCCCAGCATTTT.

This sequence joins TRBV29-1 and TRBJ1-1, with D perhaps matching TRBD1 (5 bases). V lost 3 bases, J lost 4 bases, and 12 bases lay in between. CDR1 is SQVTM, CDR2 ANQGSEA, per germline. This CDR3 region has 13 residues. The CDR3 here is CSVEEGLSTEAFF. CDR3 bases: TGCAGCGTTGAGGAGGGGTTATCCACTGAAGCTTTCTTT.

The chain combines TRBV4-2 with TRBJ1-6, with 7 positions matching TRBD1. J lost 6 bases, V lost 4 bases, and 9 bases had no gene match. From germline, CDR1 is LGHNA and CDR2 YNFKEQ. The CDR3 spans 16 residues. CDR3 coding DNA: TGTGCCAGCAGCCGGACGGGACAGCGATTTAATTCACCCCTCCACTTT. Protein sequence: CASSRTGQRFNSPLHF.

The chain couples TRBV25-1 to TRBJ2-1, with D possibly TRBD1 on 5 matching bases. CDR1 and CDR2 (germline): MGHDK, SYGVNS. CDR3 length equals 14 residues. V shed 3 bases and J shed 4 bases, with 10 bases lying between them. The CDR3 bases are TGTGCCAGCAGTGACAGGGTAGGTTACAATGAGCAGTTCTTC. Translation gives CASSDRVGYNEQFF.

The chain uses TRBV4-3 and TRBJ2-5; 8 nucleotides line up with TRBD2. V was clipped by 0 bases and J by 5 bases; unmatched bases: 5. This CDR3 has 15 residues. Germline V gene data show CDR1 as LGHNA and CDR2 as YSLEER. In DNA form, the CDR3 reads TGCGCCAGCAGCCAAGATCTATCGGGGGGGGAGACCCAGTACTTC. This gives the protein CASSQDLSGGETQYF.

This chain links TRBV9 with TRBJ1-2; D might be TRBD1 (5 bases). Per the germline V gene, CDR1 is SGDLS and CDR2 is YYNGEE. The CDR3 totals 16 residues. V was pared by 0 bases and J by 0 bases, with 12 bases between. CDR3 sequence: CASSVGRGDPNYGYTF. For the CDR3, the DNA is TGTGCCAGCAGCGTAGGAAGGGGTGACCCTAACTATGGCTACACCTTC.

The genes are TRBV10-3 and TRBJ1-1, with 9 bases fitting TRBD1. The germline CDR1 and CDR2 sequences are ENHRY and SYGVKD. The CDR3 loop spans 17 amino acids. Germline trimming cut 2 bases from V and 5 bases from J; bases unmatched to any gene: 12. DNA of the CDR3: TGTGCCATCAGTGAGGGGGGTCGTACAGGGGGCTTAACTGAAGCTTTCTTT. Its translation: CAISEGGRTGGLTEAFF.

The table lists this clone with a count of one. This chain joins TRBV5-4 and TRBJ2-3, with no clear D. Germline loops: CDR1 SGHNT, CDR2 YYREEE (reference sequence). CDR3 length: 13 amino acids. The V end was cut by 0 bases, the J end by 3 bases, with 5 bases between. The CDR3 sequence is CASSLDWTDTQYF. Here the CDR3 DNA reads TGTGCCAGCAGCTTGGACTGGACAGATACGCAGTATTTT.

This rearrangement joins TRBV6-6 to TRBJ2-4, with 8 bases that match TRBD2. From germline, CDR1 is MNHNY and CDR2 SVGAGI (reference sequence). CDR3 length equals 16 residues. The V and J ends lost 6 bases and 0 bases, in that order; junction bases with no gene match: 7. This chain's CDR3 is CASSPGGNAAKNIQYF. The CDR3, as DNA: TGTGCCAGCAGCCCGGGAGGGAATGCAGCCAAAAACATTCAGTACTTC.

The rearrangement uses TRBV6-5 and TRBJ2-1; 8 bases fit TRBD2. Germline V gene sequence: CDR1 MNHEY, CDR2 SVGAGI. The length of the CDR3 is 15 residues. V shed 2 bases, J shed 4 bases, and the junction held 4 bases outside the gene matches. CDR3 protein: CASSYPGGPYNEQFF. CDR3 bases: TGTGCCAGCAGTTACCCGGGAGGGCCTTACAATGAGCAGTTCTTC.

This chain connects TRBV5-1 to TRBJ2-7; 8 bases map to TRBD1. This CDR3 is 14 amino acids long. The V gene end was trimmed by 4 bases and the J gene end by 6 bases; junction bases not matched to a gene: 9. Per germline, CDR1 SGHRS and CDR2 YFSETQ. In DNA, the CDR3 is TGCGCCAGCAGCGCGGACAGGGAGTTTGGCGAGCAGTACTTC. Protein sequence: CASSADREFGEQYF.

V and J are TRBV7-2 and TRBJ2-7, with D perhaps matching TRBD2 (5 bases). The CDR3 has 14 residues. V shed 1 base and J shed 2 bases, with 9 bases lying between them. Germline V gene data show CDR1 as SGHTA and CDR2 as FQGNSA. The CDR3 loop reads CASSLDGLPYEQYF. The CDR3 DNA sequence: TGTGCCAGCAGCTTAGACGGACTCCCCTACGAGCAGTACTTC.

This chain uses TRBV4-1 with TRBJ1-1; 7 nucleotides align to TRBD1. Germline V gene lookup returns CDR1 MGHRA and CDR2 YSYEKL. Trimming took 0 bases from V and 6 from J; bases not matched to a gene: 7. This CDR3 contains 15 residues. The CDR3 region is CASSQEKGARSEAFF. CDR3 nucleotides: TGCGCCAGCAGCCAAGAAAAGGGGGCGCGGTCTGAAGCTTTCTTT.

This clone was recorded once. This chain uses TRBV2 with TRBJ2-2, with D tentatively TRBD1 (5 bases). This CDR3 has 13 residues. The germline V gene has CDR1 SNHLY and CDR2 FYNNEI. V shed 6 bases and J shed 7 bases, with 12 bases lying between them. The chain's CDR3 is CASRAQGHGELFF. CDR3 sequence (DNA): TGTGCCAGCAGAGCGCAGGGCCACGGGGAGCTGTTTTTT.

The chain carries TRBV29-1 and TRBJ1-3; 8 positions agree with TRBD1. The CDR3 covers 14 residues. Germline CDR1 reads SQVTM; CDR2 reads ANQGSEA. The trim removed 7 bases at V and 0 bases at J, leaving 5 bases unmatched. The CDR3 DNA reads TGCAGCGCGCGGACAGGGTTCTCTGGAAACACCATATATTTT. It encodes CSARTGFSGNTIYF.

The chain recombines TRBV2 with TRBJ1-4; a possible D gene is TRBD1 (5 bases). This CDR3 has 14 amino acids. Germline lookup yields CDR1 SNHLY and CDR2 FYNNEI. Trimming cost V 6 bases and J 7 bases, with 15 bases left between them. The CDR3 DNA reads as TGTGCCAGCAGCCAGGGCTTATCGGGTGAAAAACTGTTTTTT. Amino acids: CASSQGLSGEKLFF. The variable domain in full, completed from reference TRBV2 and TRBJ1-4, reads EPEVTQTPSHQVTQMGQEVILRCVPISNHLYFYWYRQILGQKVEFLVSFYNNEISEKSEIFDDQFSVERPDGSNFTLKIRSTKLEDSAMYFCASSQGLSGEKLFFGSGTQLSVL.

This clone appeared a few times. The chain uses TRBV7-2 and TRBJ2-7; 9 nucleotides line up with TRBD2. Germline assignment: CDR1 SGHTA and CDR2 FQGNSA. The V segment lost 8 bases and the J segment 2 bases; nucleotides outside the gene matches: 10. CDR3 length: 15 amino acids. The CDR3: CASSTQSGGTYEQYF. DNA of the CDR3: TGTGCCAGCTCGACCCAAAGCGGGGGGACCTACGAGCAGTACTTC. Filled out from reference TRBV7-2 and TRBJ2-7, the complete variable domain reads GAGVSQSPSNKVTEKGKDVELRCDPISGHTALYWYRQSLGQGLEFLIYFQGNSAPDKSGLPSDRFSAERTGGSVSTLTIQRTQQEDSAVYLCASSTQSGGTYEQYFGPGTRLTVT.